This T cell receptor (beta chain) was observed in a study of human T cells and chemical hapten exposure. Findings of the study overall: Among expanded TCRs, significantly more large CDR3 similarity clusters formed than among controls.

Germline V gives CDR1 SQVTM, CDR2 ANQGSEA. With 4 bases clipped from V and 1 base from J, the junction kept 7 bases outside the gene matches. This CDR3 has 17 residues. This clonotype has just a few counts. The antigen remains undetermined. Via MiXCR, TCRdb re-called the RACE reads, giving one row per CDR3 protein. This sample has some 84,000 distinct CDR3 sequences, with 9.5% to 14% found just once. Time point given: patch test 3, about 24 weeks after DPC sensitization. Stated treatment: therapeutic diphenylcyclopropenone sensitization with weekly scalp DPC. Material: whole blood, obtained in connection with sensitization to the hapten diphenylcyclopropenone (DPC). This clonotype originated in a woman in her fifties or sixties with alopecia areata. Some clones in this sample may be carry-over from other donors' samples. The chain links TRBV29-1 to TRBJ2-3; 14 nucleotides match TRBD2. The DNA for the CDR3 is TGCAGCGTTGTCGGGACTAGCGGGAGACGAGGCACAGATACGCAGTATTTT. Translating gives CSVVGTSGRRGTDTQYF.